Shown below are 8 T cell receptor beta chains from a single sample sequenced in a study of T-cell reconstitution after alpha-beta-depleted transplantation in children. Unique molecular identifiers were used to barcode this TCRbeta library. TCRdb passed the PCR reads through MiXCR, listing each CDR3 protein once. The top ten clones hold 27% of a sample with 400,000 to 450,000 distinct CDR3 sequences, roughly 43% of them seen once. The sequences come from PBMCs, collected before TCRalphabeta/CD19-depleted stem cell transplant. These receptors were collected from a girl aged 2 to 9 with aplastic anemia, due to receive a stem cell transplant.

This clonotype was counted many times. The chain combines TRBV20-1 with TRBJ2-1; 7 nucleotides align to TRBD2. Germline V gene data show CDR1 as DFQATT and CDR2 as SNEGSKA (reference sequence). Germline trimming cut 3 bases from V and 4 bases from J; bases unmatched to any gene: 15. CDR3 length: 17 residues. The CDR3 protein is CSASKIDLASGYNEQFF. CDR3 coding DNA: TGCAGTGCTAGCAAAATCGACTTGGCTAGCGGTTACAATGAGCAGTTCTTC.

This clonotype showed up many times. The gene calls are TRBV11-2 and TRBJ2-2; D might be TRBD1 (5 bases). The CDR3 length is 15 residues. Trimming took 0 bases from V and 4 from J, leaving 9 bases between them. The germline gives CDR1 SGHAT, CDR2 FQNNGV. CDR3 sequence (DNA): TGTGCCAGCAGCTTAGATTATAGGGGCACCGGGGAGCTGTTTTTT. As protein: CASSLDYRGTGELFF. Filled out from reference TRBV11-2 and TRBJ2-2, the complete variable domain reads EAGVAQSPRYKIIEKRQSVAFWCNPISGHATLYWYQQILGQGPKLLIQFQNNGVVDDSQLPKDRFSAERLKGVDSTLKIQPAKLEDSAVYLCASSLDYRGTGELFFGEGSRLTVL.

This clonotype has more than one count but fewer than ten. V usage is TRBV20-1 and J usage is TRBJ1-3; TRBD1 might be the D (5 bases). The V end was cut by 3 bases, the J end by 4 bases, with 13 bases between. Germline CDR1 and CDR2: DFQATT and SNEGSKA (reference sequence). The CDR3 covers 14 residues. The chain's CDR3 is CSARVRGTGNTIYF. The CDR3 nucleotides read TGCAGTGCTAGGGTCCGGGGGACCGGAAACACCATATATTTT.

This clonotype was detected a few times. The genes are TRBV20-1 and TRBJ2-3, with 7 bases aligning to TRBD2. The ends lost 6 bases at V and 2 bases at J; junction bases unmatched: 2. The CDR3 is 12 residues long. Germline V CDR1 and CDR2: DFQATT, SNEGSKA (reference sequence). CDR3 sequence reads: CSAWDYTDTQYF. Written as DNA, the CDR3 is TGCAGTGCCTGGGACTACACAGATACGCAGTATTTT.

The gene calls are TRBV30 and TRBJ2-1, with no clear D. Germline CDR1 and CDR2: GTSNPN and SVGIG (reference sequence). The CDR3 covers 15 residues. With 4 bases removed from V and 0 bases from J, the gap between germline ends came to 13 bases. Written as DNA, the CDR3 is TGTGCCTGGACCCTAGTGGACCCCTCCTACAATGAGCAGTTCTTC. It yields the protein CAWTLVDPSYNEQFF.

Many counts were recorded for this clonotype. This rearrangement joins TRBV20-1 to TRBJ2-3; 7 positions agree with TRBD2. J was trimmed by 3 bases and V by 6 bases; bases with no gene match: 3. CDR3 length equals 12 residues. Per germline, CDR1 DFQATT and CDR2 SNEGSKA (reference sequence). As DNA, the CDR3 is TGCAGTGCATGGCGGGAGACAGATACGCAGTATTTT. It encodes CSAWRETDTQYF.

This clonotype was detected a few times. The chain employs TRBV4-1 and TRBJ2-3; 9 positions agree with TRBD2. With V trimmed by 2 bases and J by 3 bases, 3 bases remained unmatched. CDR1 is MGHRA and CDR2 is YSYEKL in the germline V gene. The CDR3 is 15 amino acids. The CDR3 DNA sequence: TGCGCCAGCAGCCAACTAGCGGGGTCGACAGATACGCAGTATTTT. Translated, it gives CASSQLAGSTDTQYF.

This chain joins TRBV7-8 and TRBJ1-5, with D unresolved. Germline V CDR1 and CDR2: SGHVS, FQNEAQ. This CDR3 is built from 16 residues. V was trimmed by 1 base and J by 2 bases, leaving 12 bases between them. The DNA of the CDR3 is TGTGCCAGCAGCTTAGGGCGGGCAGGAGGCAATCAGCCCCAGCATTTT. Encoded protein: CASSLGRAGGNQPQHF.